The T cell receptor (beta chain) under discussion was sequenced for a study of siplizumab effects on memory and regulatory T cells. Study conclusions and caveats: Proliferating siplizumab-cultured Tregs lacked confirmed suppressive function.

Assay used: immunoSEQ multiplex PCR; TCRdb lists only in-frame clones, some missing. The profile shows approximately 68,000 clones, about 89% of them singletons. With respect to this clone: The antigen is unknown.

With 4 bases removed from V and 15 bases from J, the gap between germline ends came to 13 bases. This CDR3 has 12 amino acids. CDR1 SGHAT and CDR2 FQNNGV come from the germline V gene. This receptor was obtained from a human donor in good health. The sequencing sample was made of CD8+ T cells sorted from blood. The chain links TRBV11-2 to TRBJ1-6; D not certain. The CDR3 is CASSSGRFVLHF. CDR3 DNA sequence: TGTGCCAGCAGCTCCGGCCGTTTCGTCCTCCACTTT.